This T cell receptor beta chain comes out of a study of T cell changes during pregnancy in multiple sclerosis. Profiled with immunoSEQ multiplex PCR; TCRdb holds only in-frame clones, not every one. The data show tens of thousands of clones, with about 90% seen just once and approximately 0.27% held by the top ten. The germline gives CDR1 ENHRY, CDR2 SYGVKD. V was clipped by 4 bases and J by 5 bases; unmatched bases: 5. The CDR3 length is 14 residues. This sequence joins TRBV10-3 and TRBJ2-1; 7 nucleotides match TRBD2. The material was CD4+ T cells from peripheral blood mononuclear cells, obtained in the second trimester of pregnancy. This TCR was recovered from a female donor with multiple sclerosis, enrolled in a pregnancy study. CDR3 DNA sequence: TGTGCCATCAGTGTCCCGGGGGGAAACAATGAGCAGTTCTTC. The encoded protein is CAISVPGGNNEQFF.